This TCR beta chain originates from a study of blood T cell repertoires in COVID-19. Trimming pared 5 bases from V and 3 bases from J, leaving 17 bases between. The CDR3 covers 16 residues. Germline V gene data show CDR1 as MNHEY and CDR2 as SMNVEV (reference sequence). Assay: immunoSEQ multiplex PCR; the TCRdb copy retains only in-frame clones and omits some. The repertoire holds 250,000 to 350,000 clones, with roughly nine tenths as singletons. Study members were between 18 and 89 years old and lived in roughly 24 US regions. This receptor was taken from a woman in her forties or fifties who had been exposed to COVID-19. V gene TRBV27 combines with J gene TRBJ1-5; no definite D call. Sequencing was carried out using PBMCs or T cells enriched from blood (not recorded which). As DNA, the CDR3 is TGTGCCAGCAGTCCACGACTTCCTATCGACAATCAGCCCCAGCATTTT. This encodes CASSPRLPIDNQPQHF.